A selection of T cell receptor beta chains follows, all from one sample in a study of T cell responses to AZD1222 COVID-19 vaccine. Sequencing was performed with immunoSEQ multiplex PCR; in TCRdb, only in-frame clones are kept and a portion is missing. The sample has hundreds of thousands of clones, just over 90% seen once; the top ten hold approximately 1%. Source: peripheral blood, taken on day 0 of MenACWY control vaccination. These receptors were taken from an adult in good health. Both conserved end residues are part of each CDR3. The D gene is left open where the match is weak. Size tells how often a clone was seen (once, few, many) or the class of an expanded clone, and some rows leave it out.

d_call clone_size j_call v_call cdr3_aa cdr3_nt
. . TRBJ2-2 TRBV6-2/TRBV6-3 CASSWVIGTGELFF TGTGCCAGCAGTTGGGTCATCGGGACCGGGGAGCTGTTTTTT
TRBD1 . TRBJ1-2 TRBV19 CASRSTGGAGGYTF TGTGCCAGTAGGTCCACAGGGGGCGCAGGTGGCTACACCTTC
TRBD1 once TRBJ2-3 TRBV5-6 CASSLKGARTDTQYF TGTGCCAGCAGCTTGAAGGGGGCTCGAACAGATACGCAGTATTTT
. . TRBJ1-2 TRBV4-1 CASSQELGSGDWGYTF TGCGCCAGCAGCCAAGAACTAGGTTCTGGAGACTGGGGCTACACCTTC
. . TRBJ2-5 TRBV12-3/TRBV12-4 CASSRDRDLTQYF TGTGCCAGCAGCCGGGACCGCGATTTGACCCAGTACTTC
. once TRBJ2-1 TRBV5-4 CASSLGQISEQFF TGTGCCAGCAGCTTGGGACAGATCAGTGAGCAGTTCTTC
. . TRBJ1-6 TRBV20-1 CSASPGNSPLHF TGCAGTGCTAGTCCGGGTAATTCACCCCTCCACTTT
. . TRBJ1-1 TRBV5-1 CASSLQGYTEAFF TGCGCCAGCAGCTTGCAGGGGTACACTGAAGCTTTCTTT
. . TRBJ1-5 TRBV10-3 CAISEWAANQPQHF TGTGCCATCAGTGAGTGGGCGGCGAATCAGCCCCAGCATTTT
. . TRBJ1-4 TRBV5-1 CASSPRVTSGANEKLFF TGCGCCAGCAGCCCTAGAGTCACCTCGGGGGCTAATGAAAAACTGTTTTTT
. . TRBJ1-1 TRBV6-5 CASSYVQGTNTEAFF TGTGCCAGCAGTTACGTGCAGGGGACGAACACTGAAGCTTTCTTT
. once TRBJ1-1 TRBV5-4 CASSLGPSGGYTEAFF TGTGCCAGCAGCTTGGGGCCCTCTGGAGGGTACACTGAAGCTTTCTTT
. . TRBJ2-3 TRBV13 CASSPGTDTQYF TGTGCCAGCAGCCCCGGAACAGATACGCAGTATTTT
. . TRBJ2-2 TRBV19 CASSIPSTFYNTGELFF TGTGCCAGTAGTATCCCCTCGACCTTTTACAACACCGGGGAGCTGTTTTTT
. . TRBJ2-4 TRBV6-1 CASSDRGLAKNIQYF TGTGCCAGCAGTGATAGGGGGTTAGCCAAAAACATTCAGTACTTC
TRBD1 . TRBJ2-2 TRBV6-6 CAGRPGQGASGELFF TGTGCCGGGAGACCGGGACAGGGGGCCTCCGGGGAGCTGTTTTTT
. . TRBJ1-5 TRBV21-1 CAWARGPGRNQPQHF TGTGCCTGGGCCCGGGGCCCGGGCCGCAATCAGCCCCAGCATTTT
. . TRBJ1-5 TRBV20-1 CSAWAGTQHF TGCAGTGCTTGGGCAGGGACCCAGCATTTT